The 17 T cell receptor beta chains below come from one sample, sequenced in a study of T cells after yellow fever vaccination. TCRdb independently ran MiXCR on the 5' RACE reads; one entry per CDR3 protein. The data show approximately 12,000 distinct CDR3 sequences, 4.5% to 5% seen once. The sample in question was PBMCs, either bulk or a sorted T-cell subset (CD4+, CD8+, memory, or dextramer-sorted; not recorded which), obtained 45 days after the yellow fever booster vaccination. The origin of the receptors is a man aged 25-40 years who received the YFV17D yellow fever vaccine.

This clonotype was seen a handful of times. The chain links TRBV5-1 to TRBJ2-2; D is perhaps TRBD2 (6 bases). This CDR3 comprises 15 residues. CDR1 and CDR2 from the germline V gene are SGHRS and YFSETQ. V lost 0 bases, J lost 5 bases, and 11 bases lay in between. Here the CDR3 DNA reads TGCGCCAGCAGCTTGGTGGCTAGCGAAACCGGGGAGCTGTTTTTT. Translated: CASSLVASETGELFF.

This clonotype has at least ten counts. The rearrangement uses TRBV7-8 and TRBJ2-7, with 9 nucleotides matching TRBD1. V lost 4 bases and J lost 0; bases outside the gene matches: 7. There are 16 residues in the CDR3. The V gene's germline CDR1 is SGHVS and CDR2 FQNEAQ. In DNA, the CDR3 is TGTGCCAGCAGCTCCTGGGACAGGGACTACTCCTACGAGCAGTACTTC. Amino acid sequence: CASSSWDRDYSYEQYF.

This clonotype was picked up many times. The genes are TRBV6-2 or TRBV6-3 and TRBJ2-1; 11 bases agree with TRBD2. V was pared by 5 bases and J by 0 bases, with 3 bases of the junction left unmatched. The length of the CDR3 is 16 residues. Germline CDR1 and CDR2: MNHEY and SVGEGT. Here the CDR3 reads CASSRTSGSSYNEQFF. CDR3 bases: TGTGCCAGCAGTAGAACTAGCGGGAGCTCCTACAATGAGCAGTTCTTC.

This clonotype was seen ten or more times. This chain links TRBV20-1 with TRBJ2-1, with 9 positions matching TRBD2. There are 14 residues in the CDR3. Trimming took 2 bases from V and 5 from J; bases not matched to a gene: 4. Germline-derived CDR1 and CDR2 are DFQATT and SNEGSKA (reference sequence). CDR3 sequence (DNA): TGCAGTGCTAGATGGGCGGGAGGGCACAATGAGCAGTTCTTC. The encoded protein is CSARWAGGHNEQFF.

This clonotype showed up many times. The J gene is TRBJ1-1, the V gene TRBV15; D gene ambiguous. CDR1 is LNHNV and CDR2 is YYDKDF in the germline V gene (reference sequence). With 2 bases removed from V and 1 base from J, the gap between germline ends came to 8 bases. This CDR3 spans 14 amino acids. The CDR3 loop is CATSRTRENTEAFF. The CDR3 DNA reads TGTGCCACCAGCAGAACACGGGAGAACACTGAAGCTTTCTTT.

The table lists this clonotype with many counts. This chain's CDR3 is CASSQVVSPTDTQYF. The CDR3 DNA is TGTGCCAGCAGCCAAGTCGTCTCCCCCACAGATACGCAGTATTTT. The chain employs TRBV4-2 and TRBJ2-3; D uncertain. The CDR3 loop spans 15 amino acids. CDR1 and CDR2 from the germline V gene are LGHNA and YNFKEQ. V lost 1 base and J 2 bases, leaving 10 bases between the germline ends.

This clonotype was observed at least ten times. The rearrangement links TRBV6-2 or TRBV6-3 to TRBJ2-1; D unclear. The CDR3 runs to 15 residues. Germline loops: CDR1 MNHEY, CDR2 SVGEGT. Trimming shortened V by 4 bases and J by 5 bases, and 15 bases separated the two germline ends. CDR3 region: CASSSGRPTNNEQFF. CDR3 in DNA: TGTGCCAGCAGTTCTGGACGCCCTACTAACAATGAGCAGTTCTTC.

This clonotype was seen at least ten times. The genes are TRBV18 and TRBJ2-3; 10 positions agree with TRBD2. CDR3 size: 17 residues. Germline assignment: CDR1 KGHSH and CDR2 LQKENI. Unmatched junction bases numbered 6, after V lost 3 bases and J lost 0 bases. The CDR3 is CASSPSSGSLSTDTQYF. In DNA form, the CDR3 reads TGTGCCAGCTCACCCTCTAGCGGGAGTCTGAGCACAGATACGCAGTATTTT.

This clonotype was counted at least ten times. This chain connects TRBV7-3 to TRBJ2-1; 11 bases fit TRBD2. Looked up from germline, CDR1 is SGHTA and CDR2 is FQGTGA. The CDR3 is made up of 18 amino acids. Trimming removed 0 bases from V and 8 bases from J; junction bases left unmatched: 12. Written as DNA, the CDR3 is TGTGCCAGCAGCTTAACGGGAGGGGGTAGCGGGAGGGCCTATGAGCAGTTCTTC. Translation gives CASSLTGGGSGRAYEQFF.

This clonotype occurred many times. V gene TRBV20-1 combines with J gene TRBJ2-7; the match to TRBD2 covers 11 bases. Germline loops: CDR1 DFQATT, CDR2 SNEGSKA (reference sequence). The V and J ends lost 5 bases and 2 bases, in that order; junction bases with no gene match: 2. This CDR3 has 13 residues. CDR3 residues: CSAGLAGTYEQYF. The CDR3 region has the DNA TGCAGTGCTGGACTAGCGGGCACCTACGAGCAGTACTTC.

This clonotype came up many times. The chain couples TRBV6-1 to TRBJ1-6, with D uncertain. V was cut by 1 base and J by 6 bases, with 10 bases left in between. Germline CDR1 reads MNHNS; CDR2 reads SASEGT. The CDR3 length is 15 residues. The CDR3 region is CASSEEGGSNSPLHF. The DNA of the CDR3 is TGTGCCAGCAGTGAAGAAGGAGGGTCTAATTCACCCCTCCACTTT.

This clonotype was observed at least ten times. The chain recombines TRBV5-5 with TRBJ2-7; TRBD2 agrees at 11 bases. Germline lookup yields CDR1 SGHKS and CDR2 YYEKEE (reference sequence). V trimming: 2 bases; J trimming: 4 bases; junction bases outside the gene matches: 5. There are 15 residues in the CDR3. The CDR3 DNA reads TGTGCCAGCAGCTTTTCGACTAGCGGGATTTACGAGCAGTACTTC. Its protein is CASSFSTSGIYEQYF.

This clonotype was recorded many times. V is TRBV7-2 and J is TRBJ2-7; D is uncertain. Germline values: CDR1 SGHTA, CDR2 FQGNSA. This CDR3 is built from 15 residues. V shed 6 bases and J shed 0 bases, with 15 bases lying between them. CDR3 protein: CASSYTLGLSYEQYF. The CDR3 DNA is TGTGCCAGCAGTTACACTCTGGGCCTCTCCTACGAGCAGTACTTC.

This clonotype was found many times. This chain uses TRBV5-5 with TRBJ1-1, with 9 bases aligning to TRBD1. CDR3 length equals 12 residues. With 4 bases clipped from V and 11 bases from J, the junction kept 6 bases outside the gene matches. Per the germline V gene, CDR1 is SGHKS and CDR2 is YYEKEE (reference sequence). The CDR3 is CASSPVDRGAFF. The CDR3, as DNA: TGTGCCAGCAGCCCGGTGGACAGGGGTGCTTTCTTT.

This clonotype came up many times. The V and J genes are TRBV19 and TRBJ1-2; no clear D gene. The germline CDR1 and CDR2 sequences are LNHDA and SQIVND (reference sequence). This CDR3 region has 11 residues. V was shortened by 4 bases and J by 8 bases, with 8 bases between the two germline ends. This CDR3 reads CASSNLVGYTF. CDR3 DNA sequence: TGTGCCAGTAGTAATCTGGTCGGCTACACCTTC.

This clonotype has at least ten counts. V is TRBV20-1 and J is TRBJ2-7; the match to TRBD1 covers 10 bases. The junction had 7 bases not matched to a gene; V was cut back by 5 bases and J by 6 bases. This CDR3 spans 13 amino acids. Germline CDR1 and CDR2: DFQATT and SNEGSKA (reference sequence). CDR3 DNA: TGCAGTGCTGTCCGGACAGGGGGTCGCGAGCAGTACTTC. Translated, it gives CSAVRTGGREQYF.

This clonotype was seen ten or more times. The CDR3 DNA sequence: TGTGCCAGCAGCCCCCGCCGGCGCACAGATACGCAGTATTTT. It is translated as CASSPRRRTDTQYF. V usage is TRBV6-5 and J usage is TRBJ2-3, with D hard to call. The CDR3 is 14 amino acids. V lost 6 bases, J lost 1 base, and 11 bases lay in between. CDR1 is MNHEY and CDR2 is SVGAGI in the germline V gene.